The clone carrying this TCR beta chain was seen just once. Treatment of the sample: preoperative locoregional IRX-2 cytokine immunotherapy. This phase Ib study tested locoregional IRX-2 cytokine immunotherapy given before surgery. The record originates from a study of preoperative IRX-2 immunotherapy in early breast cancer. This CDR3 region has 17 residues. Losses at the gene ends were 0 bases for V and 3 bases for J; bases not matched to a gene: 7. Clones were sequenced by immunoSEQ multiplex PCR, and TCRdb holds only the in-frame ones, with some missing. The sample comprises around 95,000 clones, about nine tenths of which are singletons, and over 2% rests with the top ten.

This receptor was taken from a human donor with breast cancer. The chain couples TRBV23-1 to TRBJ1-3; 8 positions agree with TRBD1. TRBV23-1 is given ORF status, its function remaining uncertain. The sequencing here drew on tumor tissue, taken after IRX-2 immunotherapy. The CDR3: CASSQSSRQGCGNTIYF. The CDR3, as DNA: TGCGCCAGCAGTCAATCGTCCCGACAGGGGTGTGGAAACACCATATATTTT.